The source of this T cell receptor beta chain is a study of T cell clonality in common variable immunodeficiency. Study-wide findings and caveats: In common variable immunodeficiency, TCR beta chains reportedly carried fewer deletions and N-nucleotide insertions.

The data were produced by immunoSEQ multiplex PCR, yet TCRdb's version contains in-frame clones alone and is incomplete. The data list more than 45,000 clones, none observed once; about 5.9% falls to the top ten. This clone appeared a few times. Its antigen is unknown. The material sequenced was peripheral blood mononuclear cells. The TCR sequence derives from a person aged 18-70 years in good health.

CDR3 DNA, as far as it was read: TGTGCCTGGAATCGACTAGCGGGGGGCCGC. It translates to CAWNRLAGGR. The CDR3 reads in full as CAWNRLAGGRYTF. The V call is TRBV30, the J call TRBJ1-2; D may be TRBD1 (6 bases). The CDR3 extends 3 residues past the end of the read, so its final part is completed from the germline J gene. The CDR3 is 13 residues long. Germline V lookup: CDR1 GTSNPN, CDR2 SVGIG (reference sequence).